The clone carrying this T cell receptor beta chain showed up just a few times. Recruited during active infection, patients (from Seattle) were subsequently followed longitudinally. The data derive from a study of blood T cell repertoires in COVID-19. Background on the study: Both acute and convalescent COVID-19 samples were obtained from the United States, Italy and Spain. T cells, B-cell-depleted T cells, or PBMCs provided the cDNA or gDNA that served as material.

V gave up 4 bases and J gave up 4 bases, with 19 bases separating them. The CDR3 has 16 residues. Per the germline V gene, CDR1 is LGHDT and CDR2 is YNNKEL (reference sequence). The authors' processing: Reference gene primer amplification gave estimated nucleated cell counts. The repertoire was sequenced with immunoSEQ multiplex PCR; TCRdb's copy has only in-frame clones and lacks some. The V and J calls and the clone size are those of that table, but D and trimming were determined from the DNA. This table holds about 140,000 clones, 80% to 85% found once. The sample was peripheral blood. The V and J genes are TRBV3-1 (or the pseudogene TRBV3-2) and TRBJ1-1; D is undetermined. This sequence was found in a man aged 25 to 40 with COVID-19, enrolled during active disease. CDR3 amino acids: CASSRLRGGFVTEAFF. CDR3 in DNA: TGTGCCAGCAGCCGACTTCGGGGAGGTTTCGTCACTGAAGCTTTCTTT.